This TCR beta chain was profiled in a study of CXCR3-negative and CXCR3-positive naive CD8 T cells. At the level of the study: The dataset comprises around 130 million TRB reads in total, with about 1.5 +/- 0.3 million reads per library. Whole-study findings and limits: Hydrophobicity of TRB CDR3s was greater in CXCR3-positive naive cells than in CXCR3-negative naive cells. Both naive subsets carried similar amounts of surface CD5, so TCR strength was inferred from TRB CDR3 properties. Naive cells used TRBV-TRBJ genes in much the same way whether CXCR3-negative or CXCR3-positive; memory cells did not. Post-cryopreservation CXCR3 expression was partly diminished, and the bulk of assays employed fresh PBMCs.

Preparation of TRB cDNA libraries relied on 5' RACE carrying UMI labels. TCRdb reprocessed the 5' RACE reads and keeps a single row for each CDR3 protein, giving no DNA. The sample table sets out about 150,000 distinct CDR3 sequences. Germline V lookup: CDR1 SGHAT, CDR2 FQNNGV. The CDR3 is 13 residues long. A remark on this clonotype: Antigen specificity is unknown.

Sequencing used naive CXCR3+ CD8+ T cells from blood. Subset defined: CD45RO-CCR7+CD27+CD95- naive CD8+ T cells expressing CXCR3 (TNR3+). This clonotype originated in a human donor in good health. Some clones in this sample may be carry-over from other donors' samples. V and J are TRBV11-2 and TRBJ1-2. CDR3 region: CASSSGLKRGYTF.